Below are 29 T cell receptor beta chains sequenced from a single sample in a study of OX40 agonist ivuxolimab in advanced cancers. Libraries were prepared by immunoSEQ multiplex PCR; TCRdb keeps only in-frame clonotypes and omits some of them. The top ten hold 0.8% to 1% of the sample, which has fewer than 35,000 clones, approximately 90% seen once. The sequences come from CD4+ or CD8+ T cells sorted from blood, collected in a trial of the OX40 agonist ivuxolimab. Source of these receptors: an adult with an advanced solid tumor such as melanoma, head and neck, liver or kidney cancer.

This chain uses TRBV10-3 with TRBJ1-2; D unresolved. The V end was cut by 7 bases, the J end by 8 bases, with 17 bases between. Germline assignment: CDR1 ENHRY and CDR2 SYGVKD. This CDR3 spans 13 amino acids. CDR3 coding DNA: TGTGCCATCACTGGTGGTAAACAGAACGGCTACACCTTC. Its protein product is CAITGGKQNGYTF.

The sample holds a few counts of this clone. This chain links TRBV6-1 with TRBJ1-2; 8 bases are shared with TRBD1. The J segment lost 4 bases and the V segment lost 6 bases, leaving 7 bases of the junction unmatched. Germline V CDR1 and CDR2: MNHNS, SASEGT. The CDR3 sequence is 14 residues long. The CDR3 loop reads CASRARGQGYGYTF. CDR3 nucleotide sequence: TGTGCCAGCAGGGCCAGGGGGCAGGGCTATGGCTACACCTTC.

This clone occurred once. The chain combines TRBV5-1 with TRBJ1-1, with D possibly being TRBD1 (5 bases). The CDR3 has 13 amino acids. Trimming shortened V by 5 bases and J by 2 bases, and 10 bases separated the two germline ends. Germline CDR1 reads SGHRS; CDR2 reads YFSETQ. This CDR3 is CASRQDLNTEAFF. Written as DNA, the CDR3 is TGCGCCAGCAGACAGGACCTAAACACTGAAGCTTTCTTT.

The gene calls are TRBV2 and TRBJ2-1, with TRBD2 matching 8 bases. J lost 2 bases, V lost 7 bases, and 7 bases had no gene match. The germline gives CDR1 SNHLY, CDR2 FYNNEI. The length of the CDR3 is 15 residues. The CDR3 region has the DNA TGTGCCAGCAATAAGGGCGGGAGGCCCTACAATGAGCAGTTCTTC. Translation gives CASNKGGRPYNEQFF.

CDR3 loop: CASSDLSREQYF. The CDR3 nucleotides are TGTGCCAGCAGTGATCTCTCGCGAGAGCAGTACTTC. The V and J genes are TRBV2 and TRBJ2-7; D is undetermined. The CDR3 has 12 residues. The ends were cut back, 3 bases at V and 7 bases at J, with 10 bases in the middle. Germline V gene lookup returns CDR1 SNHLY and CDR2 FYNNEI.

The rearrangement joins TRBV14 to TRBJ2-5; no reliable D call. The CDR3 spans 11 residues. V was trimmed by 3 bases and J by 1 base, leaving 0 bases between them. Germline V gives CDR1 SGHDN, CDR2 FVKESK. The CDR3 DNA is TGTGCCAGCAGCCACCAAGAGACCCAGTACTTC. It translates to CASSHQETQYF.

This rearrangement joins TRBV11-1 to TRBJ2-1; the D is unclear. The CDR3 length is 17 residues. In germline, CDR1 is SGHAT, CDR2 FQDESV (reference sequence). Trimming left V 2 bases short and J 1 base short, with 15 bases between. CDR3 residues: CASSLRTQSSSYNEQFF. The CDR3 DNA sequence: TGTGCCAGCAGCTTACGTACGCAAAGCAGTTCCTACAATGAGCAGTTCTTC.

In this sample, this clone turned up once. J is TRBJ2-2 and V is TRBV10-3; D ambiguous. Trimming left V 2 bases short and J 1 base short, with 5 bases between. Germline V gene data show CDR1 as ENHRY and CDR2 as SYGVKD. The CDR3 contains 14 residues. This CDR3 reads CAISETQNTGELFF. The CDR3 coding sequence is TGTGCCATCAGTGAGACACAGAACACCGGGGAGCTGTTTTTT.

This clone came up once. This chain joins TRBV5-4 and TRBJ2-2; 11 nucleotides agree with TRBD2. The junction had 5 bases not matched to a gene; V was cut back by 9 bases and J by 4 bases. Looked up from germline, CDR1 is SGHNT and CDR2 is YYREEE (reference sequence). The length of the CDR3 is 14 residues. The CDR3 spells CATLAGGRTGELFF. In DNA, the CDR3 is TGTGCCACTTTAGCGGGAGGGCGCACCGGGGAGCTGTTTTTT. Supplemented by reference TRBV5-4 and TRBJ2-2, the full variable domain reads ETGVTQSPTHLIKTRGQQVTLRCSSQSGHNTVSWYQQALGQGPQFIFQYYREEENGRGNFPPRFSGLQFPNYSSELNVNALELDDSALYLCATLAGGRTGELFFGEGSRLTVL.

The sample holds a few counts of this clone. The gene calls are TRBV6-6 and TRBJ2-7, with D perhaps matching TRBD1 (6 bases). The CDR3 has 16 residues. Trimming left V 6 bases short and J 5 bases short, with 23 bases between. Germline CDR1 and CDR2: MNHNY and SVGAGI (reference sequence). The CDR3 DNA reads TGTGCCAGCAGGAGAGGCAGGGGCCAAGGGTTGGACGAGCAGTACTTC. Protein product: CASRRGRGQGLDEQYF.

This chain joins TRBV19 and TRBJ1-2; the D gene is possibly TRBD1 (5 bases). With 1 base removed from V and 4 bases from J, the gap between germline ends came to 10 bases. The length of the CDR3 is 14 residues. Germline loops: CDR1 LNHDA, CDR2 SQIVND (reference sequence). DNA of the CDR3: TGTGCCAGTAGTATAGGGGGGAGGACCTATGGCTACACCTTC. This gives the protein CASSIGGRTYGYTF.

This CDR3 is CASSVGPASGRPPPFF. CDR3 DNA: TGTGCCAGCAGCGTAGGTCCGGCTAGCGGGAGGCCGCCGCCGTTCTTC. The chain has TRBV9 and TRBJ2-1; 11 positions match TRBD2. Trimming removed 0 bases from V and 15 bases from J; junction bases left unmatched: 14. Germline loops: CDR1 SGDLS, CDR2 YYNGEE. This CDR3 region has 16 residues.

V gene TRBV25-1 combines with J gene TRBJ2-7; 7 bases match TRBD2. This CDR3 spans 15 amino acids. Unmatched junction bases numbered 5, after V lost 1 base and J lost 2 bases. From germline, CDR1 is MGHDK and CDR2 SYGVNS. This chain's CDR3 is CASSESSGTTYEQYF. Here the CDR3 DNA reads TGTGCCAGCAGTGAATCTAGCGGAACAACCTACGAGCAGTACTTC.

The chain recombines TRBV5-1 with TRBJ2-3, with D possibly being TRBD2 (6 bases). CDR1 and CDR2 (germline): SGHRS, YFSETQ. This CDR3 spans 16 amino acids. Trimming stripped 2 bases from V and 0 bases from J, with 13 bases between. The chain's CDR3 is CASSLGTATSTDTQYF. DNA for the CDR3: TGCGCCAGCAGCTTAGGGACTGCCACTAGCACAGATACGCAGTATTTT.

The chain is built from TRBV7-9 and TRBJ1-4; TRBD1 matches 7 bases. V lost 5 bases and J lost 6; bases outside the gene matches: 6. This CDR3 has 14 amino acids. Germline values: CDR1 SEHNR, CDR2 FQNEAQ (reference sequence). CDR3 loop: CASSRGQTDEKLFF. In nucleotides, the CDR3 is TGTGCCAGCAGCCGGGGACAGACGGATGAAAAACTGTTTTTT. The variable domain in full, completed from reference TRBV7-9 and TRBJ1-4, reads DTGVSQNPRHKITKRGQNVTFRCDPISEHNRLYWYRQTLGQGPEFLTYFQNEAQLEKSRLLSDRFSAERPKGSFSTLEIQRTEQGDSAMYLCASSRGQTDEKLFFGSGTQLSVL.

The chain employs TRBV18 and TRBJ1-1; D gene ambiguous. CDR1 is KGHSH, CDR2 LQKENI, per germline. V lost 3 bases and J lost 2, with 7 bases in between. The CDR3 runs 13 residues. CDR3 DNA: TGTGCCAGCTCACCTCGACACAACACTGAAGCTTTCTTT. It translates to CASSPRHNTEAFF.

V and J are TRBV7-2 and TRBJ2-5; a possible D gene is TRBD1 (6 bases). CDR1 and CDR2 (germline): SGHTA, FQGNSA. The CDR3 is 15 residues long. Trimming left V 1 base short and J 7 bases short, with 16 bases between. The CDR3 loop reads CASSLERRQGLTQYF. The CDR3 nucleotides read TGTGCCAGCAGCTTAGAGAGGCGGCAGGGGCTGACCCAGTACTTC.

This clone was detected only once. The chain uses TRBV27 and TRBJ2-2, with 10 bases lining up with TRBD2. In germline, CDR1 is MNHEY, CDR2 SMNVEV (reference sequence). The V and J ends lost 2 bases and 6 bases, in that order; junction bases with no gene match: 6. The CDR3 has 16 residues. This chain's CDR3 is CASSLTSGVGAGELFF. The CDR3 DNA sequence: TGTGCCAGCAGTTTAACTAGCGGGGTGGGTGCCGGGGAGCTGTTTTTT.

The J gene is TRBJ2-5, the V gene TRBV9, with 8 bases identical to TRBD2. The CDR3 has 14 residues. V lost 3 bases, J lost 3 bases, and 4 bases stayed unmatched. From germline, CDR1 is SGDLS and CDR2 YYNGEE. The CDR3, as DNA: TGTGCCAGCAGCGCAGGGACTAGGAAAGAGACCCAGTACTTC. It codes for CASSAGTRKETQYF.

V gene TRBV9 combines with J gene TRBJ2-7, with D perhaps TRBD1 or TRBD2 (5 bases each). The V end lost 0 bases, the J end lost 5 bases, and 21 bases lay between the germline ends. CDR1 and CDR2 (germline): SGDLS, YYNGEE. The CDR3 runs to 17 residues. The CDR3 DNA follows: TGTGCCAGCAGCGTAGACGACGGGGCCGGTTTCCGAAACGAGCAGTACTTC. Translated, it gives CASSVDDGAGFRNEQYF.

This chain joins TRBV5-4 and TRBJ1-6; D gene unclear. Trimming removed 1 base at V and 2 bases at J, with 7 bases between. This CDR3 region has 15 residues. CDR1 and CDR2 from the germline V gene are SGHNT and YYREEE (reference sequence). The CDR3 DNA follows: TGTGCCAGCAGCTTGTACAGCGCCTATAATTCACCCCTCCACTTT. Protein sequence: CASSLYSAYNSPLHF.

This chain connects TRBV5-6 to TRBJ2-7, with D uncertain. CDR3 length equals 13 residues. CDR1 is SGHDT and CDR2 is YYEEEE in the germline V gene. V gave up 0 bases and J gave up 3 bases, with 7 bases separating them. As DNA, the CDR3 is TGTGCCAGCAGCTTGGACCGGGTCTACGAGCAGTACTTC. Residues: CASSLDRVYEQYF.

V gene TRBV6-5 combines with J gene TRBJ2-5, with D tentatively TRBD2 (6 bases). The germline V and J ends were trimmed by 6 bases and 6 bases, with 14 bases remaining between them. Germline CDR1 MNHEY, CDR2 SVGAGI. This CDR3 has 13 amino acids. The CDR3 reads CASRTQRVKTQYF. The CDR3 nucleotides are TGTGCCAGCAGGACCCAGCGGGTAAAGACCCAGTACTTC.

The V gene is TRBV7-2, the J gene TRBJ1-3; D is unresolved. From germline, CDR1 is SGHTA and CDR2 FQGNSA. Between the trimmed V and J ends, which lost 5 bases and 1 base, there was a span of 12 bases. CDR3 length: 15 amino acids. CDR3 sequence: CASSPKGGSGNTIYF. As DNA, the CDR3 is TGTGCCAGCAGCCCGAAGGGCGGGTCTGGAAACACCATATATTTT.

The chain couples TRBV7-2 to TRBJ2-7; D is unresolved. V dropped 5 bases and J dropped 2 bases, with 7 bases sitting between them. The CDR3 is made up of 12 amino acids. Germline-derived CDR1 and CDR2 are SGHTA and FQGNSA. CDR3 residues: CASSQVTYEQYF. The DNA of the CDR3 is TGTGCCAGCAGCCAAGTCACCTACGAGCAGTACTTC.

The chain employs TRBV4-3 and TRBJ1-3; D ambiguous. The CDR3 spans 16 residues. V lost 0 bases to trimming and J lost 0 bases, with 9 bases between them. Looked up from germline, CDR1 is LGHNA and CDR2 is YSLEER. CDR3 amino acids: CASSQDSVISGNTIYF. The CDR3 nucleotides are TGCGCCAGCAGCCAAGATTCGGTGATCTCTGGAAACACCATATATTTT.

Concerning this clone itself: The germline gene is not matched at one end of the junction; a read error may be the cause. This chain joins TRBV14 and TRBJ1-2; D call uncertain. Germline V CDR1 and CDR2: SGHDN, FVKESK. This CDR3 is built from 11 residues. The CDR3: CASSQDWGFYF. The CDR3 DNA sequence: TGTGCCAGCAGCCAAGATTGGGGTTTCTACTTC. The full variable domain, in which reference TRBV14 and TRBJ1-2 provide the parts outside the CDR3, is EAGVTQFPSHSVIEKGQTVTLRCDPISGHDNLYWYRRVMGKEIKFLLHFVKESKQDESGMPNNRFLAERTGGTYSTLKVQPAELEDSGVYFCASSQDWGFYFGSGTRLTVV.

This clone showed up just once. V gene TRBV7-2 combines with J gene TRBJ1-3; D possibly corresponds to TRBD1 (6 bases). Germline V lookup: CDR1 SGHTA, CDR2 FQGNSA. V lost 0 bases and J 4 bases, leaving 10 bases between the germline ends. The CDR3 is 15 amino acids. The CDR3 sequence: CASSLAPGAGNTIYF. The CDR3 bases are TGTGCCAGCAGCTTAGCCCCAGGGGCCGGAAACACCATATATTTT.

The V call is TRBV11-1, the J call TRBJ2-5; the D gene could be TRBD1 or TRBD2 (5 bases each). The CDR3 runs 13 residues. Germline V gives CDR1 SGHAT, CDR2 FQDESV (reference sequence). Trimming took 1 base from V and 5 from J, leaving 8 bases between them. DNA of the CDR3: TGTGCCAGCAGCTTAGTTTGGGGGGAGACCCAGTACTTC. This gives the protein CASSLVWGETQYF.